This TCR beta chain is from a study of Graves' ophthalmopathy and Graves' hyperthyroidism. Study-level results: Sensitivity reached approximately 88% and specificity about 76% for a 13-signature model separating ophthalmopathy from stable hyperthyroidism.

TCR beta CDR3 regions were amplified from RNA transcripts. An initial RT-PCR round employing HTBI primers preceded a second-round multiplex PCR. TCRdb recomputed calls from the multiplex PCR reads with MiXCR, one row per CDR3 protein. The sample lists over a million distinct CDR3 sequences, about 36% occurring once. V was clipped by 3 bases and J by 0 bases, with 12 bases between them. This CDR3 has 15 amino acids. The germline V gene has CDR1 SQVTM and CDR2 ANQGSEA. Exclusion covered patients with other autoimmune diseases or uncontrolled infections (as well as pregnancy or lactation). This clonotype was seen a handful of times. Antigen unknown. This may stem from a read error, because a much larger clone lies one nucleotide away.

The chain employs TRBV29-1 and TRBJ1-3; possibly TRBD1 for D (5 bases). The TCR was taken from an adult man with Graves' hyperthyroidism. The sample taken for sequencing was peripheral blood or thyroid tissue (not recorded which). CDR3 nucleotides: TGCAGCGTTGATCAGGGAACGAGCTCTGGAAACACCATATATTTT. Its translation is CSVDQGTSSGNTIYF.